This T cell receptor beta chain was found in a study of identical twins. Study-level findings and limits: A partial confounding effect on zero-insertion analyses could come from invariant MAIT and iNKT cells. Memory repertoires lacked the insertion deficit that abundant cord blood beta clonotypes showed. Cross-sectional statistical analysis was relied on for the conclusions, without the same donors being followed.

TCRdb ran MiXCR on the 5' RACE reads and lists one entry per CDR3 protein. In the table there are approximately 500,000 distinct CDR3 sequences, 12% to 15% of which are singletons. The CDR3 is made up of 17 amino acids. Germline CDR1 reads DFQATT; CDR2 reads SNEGSKA (reference sequence). V shed 0 bases and J shed 5 bases, with 22 bases lying between them. The table lists this clonotype with a few counts. Its antigen is as yet unknown. These data also featured in a second study, about yellow fever vaccine responses in identical twins. That source adds: Reportedly, the T cell response mounted by twins to vaccine seemed partly convergent, partly personalized.

Sequencing was performed on CD4+ T cells sorted from blood. The TCR was taken from a woman aged 18-35 years in good health. The chain uses TRBV20-1 and TRBJ2-5; D may be TRBD1 (6 bases). The CDR3 sequence: CSARDPDRIFRGETQYF. The CDR3 DNA reads TGCAGTGCTAGAGATCCGGACAGAATATTCCGAGGGGAGACCCAGTACTTC.